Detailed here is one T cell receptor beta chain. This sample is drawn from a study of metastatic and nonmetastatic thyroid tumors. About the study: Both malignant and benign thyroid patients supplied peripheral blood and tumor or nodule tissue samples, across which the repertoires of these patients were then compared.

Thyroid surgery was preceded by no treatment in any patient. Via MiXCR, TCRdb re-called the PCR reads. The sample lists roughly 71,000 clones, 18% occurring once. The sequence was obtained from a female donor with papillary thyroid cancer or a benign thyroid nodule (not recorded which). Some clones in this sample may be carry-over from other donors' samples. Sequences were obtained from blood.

Written as DNA, the CDR3 is TGTGCCAGCAGGGGGGCAGGTACAGTCCAAGAGACCCAGTACTTC. Amino acids: CASRGAGTVQETQYF. This chain links TRBV6-1 with TRBJ2-5; TRBD1 is a possible D gene (6 bases). This CDR3 spans 15 amino acids. The V and J ends lost 6 bases and 1 base respectively, with 15 bases between them. The V gene's germline CDR1 is MNHNS and CDR2 SASEGT.